This TCR beta chain appears in the sequencing data of a study of cytomegalovirus exposure and HLA in healthy donors. V trimming: 5 bases; J trimming: 5 bases; junction bases outside the gene matches: 11. Per germline, CDR1 MDHEN and CDR2 SYDVKM. The CDR3 runs to 15 residues. Findings of the study overall: V segments that were indistinguishable, TRBV6-2 and TRBV6-3 among them, were omitted from analysis. What was likely a sequencing artifact was a cluster of highly shared sequence variants. Prediction of most subjects' HLA-A and HLA-B alleles by TCR beta sequences was reportedly accurate. An analysis that came later showed most CMV-associated TCR beta chains appearing HLA-restricted.

Turning to this clone: Its antigen is unidentified.

It was with 60 Vbeta and 13 Jbeta primers that the PCR ran. TCRdb keeps only in-frame clones here, not all; method: immunoSEQ multiplex PCR. Here the sample spans under 200,000 clones, roughly 80% being singletons. Sequencing used PBMCs. The sequence was obtained from a girl aged 10 to 17 in good health and CMV-seropositive. The V call is TRBV28, the J call TRBJ1-1; 7 bases agree with TRBD1. The CDR3 coding sequence is TGTGCCAGCAGTGCCGTACGACAGGGTCGGACTGAAGCTTTCTTT. This sequence encodes CASSAVRQGRTEAFF.